This entry is about one T cell receptor beta chain. Its antigen is still unknown. TCRdb itself ran the 5' RACE reads through MiXCR, one entry per CDR3 protein. The sample lists about 350,000 distinct CDR3 sequences, around 13% occurring once. These data are taken from a study of T-cell memory formation after mild COVID-19. Study-level information: In these data, TCR clusters were largely donor specific. Study-wide points: Clones that shrank (day 15 to 85) were balanced CD4/CD8, whereas later expanders leaned CD4+.

Trimming shortened V by 2 bases and J by 12 bases, and 17 bases separated the two germline ends. Germline values: CDR1 DFQATT, CDR2 SNEGSKA (reference sequence). CDR3 length: 13 amino acids. The rearrangement uses TRBV20-1 and TRBJ2-1; D remains unclear. Sequencing was carried out using PBMCs or a T cell subset sorted from them (not recorded which). This sequence was found in a man aged 18 to 30 who had mild COVID-19 (a few samples of this study predate the infection). Cell type and time point are not known. The CDR3 loop reads CSARYPGRLRQFF. The CDR3 DNA reads as TGCAGTGCTAGATACCCCGGACGCCTTAGGCAGTTCTTC.